This T cell receptor (beta chain) was obtained from a study of blood T cell repertoires in COVID-19. The overall study: Material from acute and convalescent COVID-19 was sourced from the United States, Italy and Spain. PBMCs, B-cell-depleted T cells, or T cells provided the cDNA or gDNA that made up the material.

V shed 2 bases and J 9 bases; nucleotides not matched to a gene: 7. This CDR3 is built from 14 residues. Germline-derived CDR1 and CDR2 are MNHEY and SVGAGI. This clone was recorded a few times. TCRdb's table, derived via immunoSEQ multiplex PCR, lists solely in-frame clones and lacks some. In the table there are just over 150,000 clones, roughly four fifths of which are singletons. The sample comprised peripheral blood. This TCR came from a woman at least 80 years old with acute or convalescent COVID-19. The V gene is TRBV6-5, the J gene TRBJ2-1; 7 bases are a match to TRBD2. This CDR3 reads CASSYQRENFEQFF. In DNA form, the CDR3 reads TGTGCCAGCAGTTACCAGCGGGAAAATTTTGAGCAGTTCTTC.